The 9 T cell receptor beta chains in this list originate from one sample, sequenced in a study of T cell changes during pregnancy in multiple sclerosis. The assay was immunoSEQ multiplex PCR, and TCRdb's table has in-frame clones only and misses some. The table lists roughly 75,000 clones, around 91% of them singletons. Sequenced here: peripheral blood, sampled before pregnancy. The receptors originated from a female donor with multiple sclerosis, enrolled in a pregnancy study.

The chain joins TRBV6-1 to TRBJ2-7, with 10 bases matching TRBD1. CDR1 and CDR2 from the germline V gene are MNHNS and SASEGT. Trimming cost V 4 bases and J 3 bases; bases outside gene matches: 0. The CDR3 length is 13 residues. The DNA of the CDR3 is TGTGCCAGCAGTGGGACAGGGGGCTACGAGCAGTACTTC. It codes for CASSGTGGYEQYF.

The chain is built from TRBV6-1 and TRBJ1-4; TRBD1 matches 9 bases. Germline CDR1 is MNHNS and CDR2 is SASEGT. This CDR3 spans 15 amino acids. Trimming took 1 base from V and 8 from J; bases not matched to a gene: 5. The CDR3: CASSEGTGEGEKLFF. The CDR3 DNA is TGTGCCAGCAGTGAAGGGACAGGGGAGGGAGAAAAACTGTTTTTT.

The chain couples TRBV6-5 to TRBJ1-2; 7 nucleotides match TRBD1. The CDR3 runs 15 residues. The germline V gene encodes CDR1 MNHEY and CDR2 SVGAGI. V dropped 4 bases and J dropped 1; count of bases not matched to a gene: 6. In nucleotides, the CDR3 is TGTGCCAGCAGTTCCACAGGGGCCGGTAACTATGGCTACACCTTC. Translation gives CASSSTGAGNYGYTF.

The V call is TRBV5-1, the J call TRBJ1-4; 9 bases align to TRBD1. The CDR3 runs to 15 residues. The germline V gene has CDR1 SGHRS and CDR2 YFSETQ. Trimming took 4 bases from V and 5 from J; bases not matched to a gene: 6. The CDR3 is CASSRTGERNEKLFF. CDR3 DNA: TGCGCCAGCAGCCGGACAGGGGAACGGAATGAAAAACTGTTTTTT.

J is TRBJ1-1 and V is TRBV28; D is unresolved. There are 13 residues in the CDR3. The germline gives CDR1 MDHEN, CDR2 SYDVKM. Between the trimmed V and J ends, which lost 5 bases and 1 base, there was a span of 8 bases. DNA of the CDR3: TGTGCCAGCAGTATAACAGAGAACACTGAAGCTTTCTTT. It yields the protein CASSITENTEAFF.

The gene calls are TRBV30 and TRBJ1-5, with D possibly being TRBD1 (6 bases). CDR3 length equals 14 residues. From germline, CDR1 is GTSNPN and CDR2 SVGIG (reference sequence). V lost 1 base to trimming and J lost 5 bases, with 12 bases between them. The CDR3 DNA reads as TGTGCCTGGAGTGCCATAGGGGGGGATCAGCCCCAGCATTTT. This translates into CAWSAIGGDQPQHF. Full variable domain (rest looked up from reference TRBV30 and TRBJ1-5): SQTIHQWPATLVQPVGSPLSLECTVEGTSNPNLYWYRQAAGRGLQLLFYSVGIGQISSEVPQNLSASRPQDRQFILSSKKLLLSDSGFYLCAWSAIGGDQPQHFGDGTRLSIL.

This clone showed up just once. This chain links TRBV14 with TRBJ2-1; no reliable D call. Germline V lookup: CDR1 SGHDN, CDR2 FVKESK. The V end was cut by 1 base, the J end by 4 bases, with 8 bases between. The CDR3 totals 14 residues. DNA for the CDR3: TGTGCCAGCAGCCAAGCGAACATATACAATGAGCAGTTCTTC. Its protein product is CASSQANIYNEQFF.

The gene calls are TRBV6-1 and TRBJ1-5, with 9 bases aligning to TRBD1. The CDR3 is 14 residues long. Trimming removed 5 bases from V and 5 bases from J; junction bases left unmatched: 4. Per germline, CDR1 MNHNS and CDR2 SASEGT. The CDR3 bases are TGTGCCAGCAGTCCGGGACAGGGATATCAGCCCCAGCATTTT. Translating it yields CASSPGQGYQPQHF.

Here the CDR3 reads CASSQIRPNTIYF. The CDR3 DNA sequence: TGCGCCAGCAGCCAAATTCGTCCCAACACCATATATTTT. The chain employs TRBV4-1 and TRBJ1-3, with no clear D. Per germline, CDR1 MGHRA and CDR2 YSYEKL. V lost 2 bases, J lost 7 bases, and 9 bases lay in between. The CDR3 runs 13 residues.